One and the same sample provided the 16 T cell receptor beta chains below, sequenced in a study of CD8 T cells in Susac syndrome. About 0.5 to 1 ug RNA was reverse transcribed with random hexamers. Each CDR3 protein is one row after TCRdb ran MiXCR on the immunoSEQ multiplex PCR reads. Here the sample spans about 150,000 distinct CDR3 sequences, over 85% being singletons. Sequencing was done on a sample of CD8+ T cells from PBMCs. The receptors shown here come from a human donor with multiple sclerosis.

The chain combines TRBV14 with TRBJ2-7; 7 nucleotides agree with TRBD1. J gave up 2 bases and V 1 base, and 2 bases lay outside the gene matches. The CDR3 spans 14 residues. CDR1 and CDR2 from the germline V gene are SGHDN and FVKESK. This chain's CDR3 is CASSQGQGTYEQYF. The CDR3 DNA sequence: TGTGCCAGCAGCCAAGGACAGGGAACCTACGAGCAGTACTTC.

The chain joins TRBV9 to TRBJ2-7; the D is unclear. This CDR3 is built from 14 residues. In germline, CDR1 is SGDLS, CDR2 YYNGEE. Deletions cut 0 bases from V and 1 base from J, with 8 bases between. CDR3 loop: CASSVGGLSYEQYF. CDR3 nucleotides: TGTGCCAGCAGCGTAGGGGGTTTATCCTACGAGCAGTACTTC.

This chain joins TRBV29-1 and TRBJ2-1; 7 nucleotides align to TRBD1. This CDR3 is built from 16 residues. J was trimmed by 0 bases and V by 2 bases; bases with no gene match: 7. The germline gives CDR1 SQVTM, CDR2 ANQGSEA. The CDR3 protein is CSVELTRTGSYNEQFF. As DNA, the CDR3 is TGCAGCGTTGAACTTACCCGGACAGGCTCCTACAATGAGCAGTTCTTC.

The chain is built from TRBV20-1 and TRBJ2-7, with 7 nucleotides matching TRBD2. Germline loops: CDR1 DFQATT, CDR2 SNEGSKA (reference sequence). V trimming: 0 bases; J trimming: 2 bases; junction bases outside the gene matches: 10. The CDR3 sequence is 16 residues long. The CDR3 nucleotides read TGCAGTGCTAGAGATTTAGCTCTCGGGGGGACCTACGAGCAGTACTTC. This sequence encodes CSARDLALGGTYEQYF.

The chain recombines TRBV9 with TRBJ2-1; 9 positions agree with TRBD2. This CDR3 is built from 15 residues. CDR1 is SGDLS and CDR2 is YYNGEE in the germline V gene. The trim removed 0 bases at V and 6 bases at J, leaving 4 bases unmatched. The CDR3, as DNA: TGTGCCAGCAGCGTAGAAGCGGGGGGTTCCAATGAGCAGTTCTTC. Residues: CASSVEAGGSNEQFF.

The rearrangement links TRBV29-1 to TRBJ2-5; TRBD2 matches at 13 bases. This CDR3 spans 21 amino acids. Germline lookup yields CDR1 SQVTM and CDR2 ANQGSEA. Trimming removed 1 base from V and 3 bases from J; junction bases left unmatched: 20. The CDR3 sequence: CSVEGGRTSGGAVWRKETQYF. The CDR3 DNA is TGCAGCGTTGAAGGTGGGCGTACTAGCGGGGGGGCTGTTTGGCGAAAAGAGACCCAGTACTTC.

The rearrangement links TRBV29-1 to TRBJ1-1; a weak D match, TRBD1 (5 bases). V was pared by 4 bases and J by 4 bases, with 16 bases between. CDR1 is SQVTM, CDR2 ANQGSEA, per germline. The CDR3 consists of 14 residues. As DNA, the CDR3 is TGCAGCGTTGGCGACGGGACGGGTCTCACTGAAGCTTTCTTT. Amino acids: CSVGDGTGLTEAFF.

The gene calls are TRBV14 and TRBJ1-2; possible D gene TRBD1, 5 bases. The CDR3 loop spans 17 amino acids. Per the germline V gene, CDR1 is SGHDN and CDR2 is FVKESK. Deletions cut 0 bases from V and 10 bases from J, with 24 bases between. The CDR3 DNA sequence: TGTGCCAGCAGCCAAGAGGGGGTCTGGGCAGGCTCCCTTAACTACACCTTC. Protein: CASSQEGVWAGSLNYTF.

The J gene is TRBJ1-5, the V gene TRBV7-9; D is possibly TRBD1 (5 bases). The V end lost 5 bases, the J end lost 0 bases, and 14 bases lay between the germline ends. This CDR3 is 16 amino acids long. Germline V gene sequence: CDR1 SEHNR, CDR2 FQNEAQ (reference sequence). CDR3 nucleotide sequence: TGTGCCAGCAGCGCCGAAGGGACCCTTAGCAATCAGCCCCAGCATTTT. Translated: CASSAEGTLSNQPQHF.

This chain connects TRBV25-1 to TRBJ1-2, with D possibly being TRBD1 (6 bases). The V gene lost 10 bases and the J gene lost 4 bases, with 10 bases spanning the gap. Germline CDR1 MGHDK, CDR2 SYGVNS. This CDR3 has 11 residues. CDR3 loop: CATTGPYGYTF. The CDR3, as DNA: TGTGCCACGACAGGACCCTATGGCTACACCTTC.

The chain is built from TRBV7-9 and TRBJ2-1, with D maybe TRBD1 (6 bases). This CDR3 is 16 amino acids long. V gave up 5 bases and J gave up 0 bases, with 14 bases separating them. Germline V gene sequence: CDR1 SEHNR, CDR2 FQNEAQ (reference sequence). The CDR3 DNA follows: TGTGCCAGCAGCCCACCCGGGACAAACTCCTACAATGAGCAGTTCTTC. Its protein product is CASSPPGTNSYNEQFF.

This chain joins TRBV4-1 and TRBJ2-3; no reliable D call. Germline V gene lookup returns CDR1 MGHRA and CDR2 YSYEKL. The CDR3 covers 11 residues. V lost 6 bases and J 3 bases, leaving 4 bases between the germline ends. CDR3 sequence: CASRQTDTQYF. The CDR3, as DNA: TGCGCCAGCAGACAAACAGATACGCAGTATTTT.

This sequence joins TRBV3-1 and TRBJ2-5, with 9 bases fitting TRBD1. Germline lookup yields CDR1 LGHDT and CDR2 YNNKEL (reference sequence). The CDR3 runs 14 residues. The trim removed 6 bases at V and 4 bases at J, leaving 6 bases unmatched. The CDR3 spells CASSLKTGGETQYF. CDR3 coding DNA: TGTGCCAGCAGTCTTAAGACAGGGGGAGAGACCCAGTACTTC.

V usage is TRBV3-1 and J usage is TRBJ2-5, with D perhaps assigned TRBD1 or TRBD2 (6 bases each). V was pared by 4 bases and J by 5 bases, with 14 bases between. In germline, CDR1 is LGHDT, CDR2 YNNKEL (reference sequence). The CDR3 contains 14 residues. CDR3 DNA sequence: TGTGCCAGCAGCCGCACCACAGGGAGGGAGACCCAGTACTTC. Amino acid sequence: CASSRTTGRETQYF.

This rearrangement joins TRBV20-1 to TRBJ2-1; weak D call: TRBD2 (5 bases). Germline V lookup: CDR1 DFQATT, CDR2 SNEGSKA (reference sequence). Trimming pared 3 bases from V and 0 bases from J, leaving 18 bases between. The CDR3 spans 17 residues. The CDR3: CSASRGRTWSSYNEQFF. CDR3 nucleotide sequence: TGCAGTGCTAGTCGAGGAAGGACTTGGAGCTCCTACAATGAGCAGTTCTTC.

The rearrangement joins TRBV7-6 to TRBJ1-1; 9 bases map to TRBD1. Germline V gene sequence: CDR1 SGHVS, CDR2 FNYEAQ. The CDR3 covers 15 residues. V was pared by 5 bases and J by 2 bases, with 6 bases of the junction left unmatched. The DNA for the CDR3 is TGTGCCAGCAGCGAAGGACAGGGGCAAAACACTGAAGCTTTCTTT. Its protein is CASSEGQGQNTEAFF. The complete variable domain, with remaining parts taken from reference TRBV7-6 and TRBJ1-1, reads GAGVSQSPRYKVTKRGQDVALRCDPISGHVSLYWYRQALGQGPEFLTYFNYEAQQDKSGLPNDRFSAERPEGSISTLTIQRTEQRDSAMYRCASSEGQGQNTEAFFGQGTRLTVV.